These 24 T cell receptor beta chains were all obtained from the same sample, sequenced in a study of blood T cell repertoires in COVID-19. Using immunoSEQ multiplex PCR, the repertoire was profiled, and TCRdb retains in-frame clones only, with some absent. The sample yields over 350,000 clones, about 89% seen once. Sequenced sample: peripheral blood. These receptors all come from a woman aged 25 to 45 with acute or convalescent COVID-19.

V gene TRBV6-5 combines with J gene TRBJ2-5; no clear D. This CDR3 comprises 12 residues. The germline V gene encodes CDR1 MNHEY and CDR2 SVGAGI. The germline V and J ends were trimmed by 5 bases and 5 bases, with 9 bases remaining between them. This CDR3 is CASSPPGETQYF. In DNA form, the CDR3 reads TGTGCCAGCAGTCCGCCCGGGGAGACCCAGTACTTC.

The J gene is TRBJ1-3, the V gene TRBV5-4, with TRBD1 as a possible D gene (5 bases). Germline V gene lookup returns CDR1 SGHNT and CDR2 YYREEE (reference sequence). The CDR3 covers 13 residues. V was cut by 2 bases and J by 4 bases, with 7 bases left in between. In DNA, the CDR3 is TGTGCCAGCAGCTTCGACAGCGGAAACACCATATATTTT. It yields the protein CASSFDSGNTIYF.

DNA of the CDR3: TGTGCCAGCAGCTTGGGGGGGCTAGGGAAAGAGACCCAGTACTTC. Translated, it gives CASSLGGLGKETQYF. V is TRBV5-4 and J is TRBJ2-5; maybe TRBD1 (6 bases). This CDR3 spans 15 amino acids. Germline loops: CDR1 SGHNT, CDR2 YYREEE (reference sequence). V was pared by 0 bases and J by 3 bases, with 12 bases between.

In its sample, this clone was seen many times. The chain combines TRBV30 with TRBJ1-1, with 7 bases matching TRBD1. V shed 4 bases, J shed 6 bases, and the junction held 11 bases outside the gene matches. The CDR3 is 14 amino acids. The germline CDR1 and CDR2 sequences are GTSNPN and SVGIG (reference sequence). The DNA of the CDR3 is TGTGCCTGGATATGGGGCAGGGGGTCGTCTGAAGCTTTCTTT. This encodes CAWIWGRGSSEAFF.

In regard to this clone: A read error may produce the germline difference seen at one junction end. The J gene is TRBJ2-5, the V gene TRBV3-1 (or the pseudogene TRBV3-2); D perhaps matches TRBD2 (5 bases). The CDR3 has 12 residues. Germline CDR1 LGHDT, CDR2 YNNKEL (reference sequence). The CDR3: CANSQGSETQYF. As DNA, the CDR3 is TGTGCCAACAGCCAAGGGAGTGAGACCCAGTACTTC.

The gene calls are TRBV2 and TRBJ1-1; D is unclear. Trimming removed 6 bases at V and 5 bases at J, with 19 bases between. The germline CDR1 and CDR2 sequences are SNHLY and FYNNEI. There are 15 residues in the CDR3. This chain's CDR3 is CASSPYGVKGTEAFF. The DNA of the CDR3 is TGTGCCAGCAGCCCCTACGGGGTCAAGGGAACTGAAGCTTTCTTT.

CDR3 residues: CASSIEGGHQPQHF. The CDR3, as DNA: TGTGCCAGTAGTATAGAGGGGGGACATCAGCCCCAGCATTTT. V gene TRBV19 combines with J gene TRBJ1-5; possible D gene TRBD1, 5 bases. With 0 bases removed from V and 5 bases from J, the gap between germline ends came to 8 bases. The CDR3 is 14 amino acids. Germline V gene data show CDR1 as LNHDA and CDR2 as SQIVND (reference sequence).

The chain combines TRBV6-5 with TRBJ2-1; TRBD2 might be the D (7 bases). Between the trimmed V and J ends, which lost 8 bases and 14 bases, there was a span of 16 bases. CDR3 size: 11 residues. Germline lookup yields CDR1 MNHEY and CDR2 SVGAGI. CDR3 nucleotides: TGTGCCAGCGTGTTGGGGGGGGCCAAGTTCTTC. Residues: CASVLGGAKFF.

J is TRBJ1-1 and V is TRBV4-1, with D perhaps matching TRBD1 (5 bases). Per germline, CDR1 MGHRA and CDR2 YSYEKL. The CDR3 has 11 residues. Trimming stripped 6 bases from V and 8 bases from J, with 10 bases between. CDR3 amino acids: CASRAGLEAFF. The DNA of the CDR3 is TGCGCCAGCAGAGCAGGGTTGGAAGCTTTCTTT.

The V and J genes are TRBV28 and TRBJ2-7, with TRBD2 identical over 13 bases. Germline CDR1 reads MDHEN; CDR2 reads SYDVKM. The CDR3 is 16 residues long. The J segment lost 6 bases and the V segment lost 5 bases, leaving 10 bases of the junction unmatched. CDR3: CASSQTGLAGDSEQYF. DNA for the CDR3: TGTGCCAGCAGTCAAACCGGACTAGCGGGGGATAGCGAGCAGTACTTC.

The gene calls are TRBV5-1 and TRBJ2-7, with D maybe TRBD2 (8 bases). CDR1 is SGHRS, CDR2 YFSETQ, per germline. The CDR3 has 14 amino acids. Between the trimmed V and J ends, which lost 8 bases and 2 bases, there was a span of 17 bases. CDR3 nucleotide sequence: TGCGCCAGAGCGGGGGACAGAAAAGCCTACGAGCAGTACTTC. It codes for CARAGDRKAYEQYF. Supplemented by reference TRBV5-1 and TRBJ2-7, the full variable domain reads KAGVTQTPRYLIKTRGQQVTLSCSPISGHRSVSWYQQTPGQGLQFLFEYFSETQRNKGNFPGRFSGRQFSNSRSEMNVSTLELGDSALYLCARAGDRKAYEQYFGPGTRLTVT.

V usage is TRBV5-1 and J usage is TRBJ2-3; 9 nucleotides agree with TRBD2. V shed 0 bases and J 9 bases; nucleotides not matched to a gene: 8. Germline V gene lookup returns CDR1 SGHRS and CDR2 YFSETQ. This CDR3 has 15 amino acids. In DNA, the CDR3 is TGCGCCAGCAGCTTGGAGGGACTAGCAACAGGGACGCAGTATTTT. Translated, it gives CASSLEGLATGTQYF.

This chain joins TRBV2 and TRBJ2-2, with 13 bases fitting TRBD2. This CDR3 is 17 amino acids long. V lost 6 bases, J lost 6 bases, and 10 bases stayed unmatched. Germline CDR1 SNHLY, CDR2 FYNNEI. DNA for the CDR3: TGTGCCAGCAGCGGAAGAACTAGCGGGGGGGTTTCCGGGGAGCTGTTTTTT. Encoded protein: CASSGRTSGGVSGELFF.

The chain recombines TRBV18 with TRBJ2-3, with no clear D. Trimming removed 5 bases at V and 4 bases at J, with 10 bases between. CDR3 length equals 13 residues. Germline CDR1 is KGHSH and CDR2 is LQKENI. The CDR3: CASSAHQADTQYF. As DNA, the CDR3 is TGTGCCAGCTCAGCGCATCAAGCAGATACGCAGTATTTT.

This clone was counted only a few times. The gene calls are TRBV9 and TRBJ2-3, with 16 positions matching TRBD2. Germline CDR1 SGDLS, CDR2 YYNGEE. J lost 4 bases, V lost 3 bases, and 2 bases had no gene match. The CDR3 covers 16 residues. CDR3 in amino acids: CASSEGTSGGADTQYF. In DNA, the CDR3 is TGTGCCAGCAGCGAGGGGACTAGCGGGGGGGCAGATACGCAGTATTTT. Full variable domain (rest looked up from reference TRBV9 and TRBJ2-3): DSGVTQTPKHLITATGQRVTLRCSPRSGDLSVYWYQQSLDQGLQFLIQYYNGEERAKGNILERFSAQQFPDLHSELNLSSLELGDSALYFCASSEGTSGGADTQYFGPGTRLTVL.

The V gene is TRBV7-2, the J gene TRBJ2-3, with D perhaps matching TRBD2 (7 bases). V was clipped by 7 bases and J by 6 bases, with 23 bases between them. Germline V gene data show CDR1 as SGHTA and CDR2 as FQGNSA. The CDR3 is made up of 16 amino acids. The CDR3 DNA reads as TGTGCCAGCAACTTCATTGGAGGGGGGGCAACGGATACGCAGTATTTT. Residues: CASNFIGGGATDTQYF.

V usage is TRBV7-8 and J usage is TRBJ1-2; 11 bases fit TRBD1. V trimming: 4 bases; J trimming: 8 bases; junction bases outside the gene matches: 6. This CDR3 has 14 residues. In germline, CDR1 is SGHVS, CDR2 FQNEAQ. CDR3 protein: CASSSDRGRDGYTF. The DNA for the CDR3 is TGTGCCAGCAGCTCGGACAGGGGGCGCGACGGCTACACCTTC.

Only one count was recorded for this clone. The chain recombines TRBV5-5 with TRBJ2-5; TRBD1 might be the D (6 bases). Germline lookup yields CDR1 SGHKS and CDR2 YYEKEE (reference sequence). This CDR3 comprises 13 residues. Trimming took 4 bases from V and 1 from J, leaving 8 bases between them. The CDR3 loop is CASSRQVQETQYF. CDR3 nucleotide sequence: TGTGCCAGCAGCCGACAGGTCCAAGAGACCCAGTACTTC.

The V and J genes are TRBV7-6 and TRBJ2-3; 7 bases agree with TRBD2. Germline loops: CDR1 SGHVS, CDR2 FNYEAQ. This CDR3 is built from 16 residues. V shed 4 bases, J shed 0 bases, and the junction held 7 bases outside the gene matches. CDR3 sequence reads: CASSSIRRGSTDTQYF. Written as DNA, the CDR3 is TGTGCCAGCAGCTCAATACGGCGGGGGAGCACAGATACGCAGTATTTT.

V and J are TRBV5-1 and TRBJ2-3; D is uncertain. Per germline, CDR1 SGHRS and CDR2 YFSETQ. The CDR3 spans 11 residues. The V and J ends lost 4 bases and 5 bases respectively, with 5 bases between them. CDR3 in amino acids: CASSAGDTQYF. The CDR3 DNA sequence: TGCGCCAGCAGCGCCGGAGATACGCAGTATTTT. The complete variable domain, with remaining parts taken from reference TRBV5-1 and TRBJ2-3, reads KAGVTQTPRYLIKTRGQQVTLSCSPISGHRSVSWYQQTPGQGLQFLFEYFSETQRNKGNFPGRFSGRQFSNSRSEMNVSTLELGDSALYLCASSAGDTQYFGPGTRLTVL.

The V gene is TRBV6-2 or TRBV6-3, the J gene TRBJ1-5; D is ambiguous. The CDR3 length is 13 residues. Trimming cost V 4 bases and J 2 bases, with 6 bases left between them. Germline V gives CDR1 MNHEY, CDR2 SVGEGT. CDR3 loop: CASSLTGNQPQHF. CDR3 DNA sequence: TGTGCCAGCAGTTTAACGGGCAATCAGCCCCAGCATTTT.

This clone was recorded once. V usage is TRBV7-8 and J usage is TRBJ2-1, with D maybe TRBD2 (5 bases). V dropped 2 bases and J dropped 9 bases, with 23 bases sitting between them. The CDR3 runs 17 residues. Germline assignment: CDR1 SGHVS and CDR2 FQNEAQ. The CDR3 bases are TGTGCCAGCAGCTTATGGGTCGGGGTTTACGGGGAGACTGAGCAGTTCTTC. Protein: CASSLWVGVYGETEQFF.

This clone was counted a single time. This rearrangement joins TRBV7-2 to TRBJ2-2; 8 bases line up with TRBD1. There are 16 residues in the CDR3. Unmatched junction bases numbered 14, after V lost 8 bases and J lost 6 bases. Germline values: CDR1 SGHTA, CDR2 FQGNSA. The CDR3 region has the DNA TGTGCCAGCCGACAGGACAGGGTGGGCTTATCCGGGGAGCTGTTTTTT. Its protein product is CASRQDRVGLSGELFF.

The V and J genes are TRBV5-1 and TRBJ2-7; perhaps TRBD1 as D (6 bases). CDR1 and CDR2 (germline): SGHRS, YFSETQ. V shed 6 bases and J shed 7 bases, with 20 bases lying between them. The CDR3 runs 14 residues. This CDR3 is CASTLVAGVREQYF. CDR3 nucleotides: TGCGCCAGCACCCTTGTAGCAGGGGTGAGGGAGCAGTACTTC.